This T cell receptor beta chain comes out of a study of graft-versus-host responses after intestinal transplantation. Study-wide background: Tacrolimus and steroids were given for around 3 years to all recipients after anti-thymocyte globulin induction.

The length of the CDR3 is 15 residues. CDR1 LNHDA and CDR2 SQIVND come from the germline V gene (reference sequence). Trimming took 5 bases from V and 5 from J; bases not matched to a gene: 11. Data came from immunoSEQ multiplex PCR; TCRdb stores just in-frame clones and leaves some out. This table has 19,000 or so clones, more than 75% appearing once. Study-level points and caveats: Those patients showing graft-donor T cell macrochimerism displayed high graft-versus-host to host-versus-graft clonal ratios in allografts. GvH clone levels peaked in circulation, and this peak was associated with early post-transplant HvG declines.

With respect to this clone: Antigen specificity is unknown.

The source of this sequence is a human patient who received an intestinal transplant, so some T cells may come from the graft donor. This chain links TRBV19 with TRBJ2-7; 8 bases match TRBD2. The source was PBMCs, collected 230 to 240 days after intestinal transplant. The CDR3: CASSSGLAGGNEQYF. CDR3 nucleotide sequence: TGTGCCAGTAGTTCAGGACTAGCTGGGGGCAACGAGCAGTACTTC.